This T cell receptor (beta chain) was captured by sequencing in a study of post-analysis software for immune sequencing data. Carried by the TCR beta cDNA libraries were unique molecular identifiers. TCRdb re-called the PCR reads with MiXCR, one entry per CDR3 protein. The sample contains 600,000 to 750,000 distinct CDR3 sequences, 55% to 60% of which appear only once. This clonotype has a handful of counts. Its antigen is as yet unknown. Points from the study as a whole: Significantly lower normalized Chao1 diversity was found in patients with multiple sclerosis relative to controls. Batch-mates among the samples co-clustered strongly by F measure. Compared with controls, patients had more of 4 to 6 TRBV segments, including TRBV5-6, TRBV5-1 and TRBV20-1.

Germline CDR1 reads SQVTM; CDR2 reads ANQGSEA. The CDR3 runs to 13 residues. The receptor was derived from a girl aged 2 to 10 with multiple sclerosis. The V call is TRBV29-1, the J call TRBJ2-7, with 11 bases fitting TRBD1. The end of the DNA is better explained by TRBJ2-5, so the J call may be wrong. Sequenced sample: blood. The CDR3 is CSAGQGAGETQYF. As DNA, the CDR3 is TGCAGCGCCGGACAGGGGGCCGGGGAGACCCAGTACTTC.